These T cell receptor beta chains were read from a single sample in a study of Ad26.COV2.S vaccination and SARS-CoV-2 variants. Clones were read by immunoSEQ multiplex PCR, and TCRdb kept only the in-frame ones, dropping some. The sample holds 300,000 to 450,000 clones; 85% are singletons and the top ten take 2.5% to 3.5%. Sequencing used peripheral blood, obtained in a trial of Ad26.COV2.S vaccine versus placebo. The receptor source for this set is a person between 18 and 59 years old who received the Ad26.COV2.S COVID-19 vaccine or a placebo. CDR3s include the opening cysteine and the closing phenylalanine or tryptophan. D genes are given only for firm matches.

v_gene: TRBV15
d_gene: TRBD1
j_gene: TRBJ2-2
len: 14
CDR3aa: CATTRTGSTGELFF
CDR3nt: TGTGCCACCACCAGGACAGGGAGCACCGGGGAGCTGTTTTTT

v_gene: TRBV3-1/TRBV3-2
d_gene: TRBD2
j_gene: TRBJ2-2
len: 18
CDR3aa: CASSPRGAGGIGTGELFF
CDR3nt: TGTGCCAGCAGCCCCCGGGGAGCGGGGGGGATTGGCACCGGGGAGCTGTTTTTT

v_gene: TRBV5-5
d_gene: -
j_gene: TRBJ2-7
len: 12
CDR3aa: CASSLVRVEQYF
CDR3nt: TGTGCCAGCAGCTTGGTTAGGGTCGAGCAGTACTTC

v_gene: TRBV6-6
d_gene: TRBD2
j_gene: TRBJ2-3
len: 15
CDR3aa: CASSPGLADADTQYF
CDR3nt: TGTGCCAGCAGTCCGGGACTAGCGGACGCAGATACGCAGTATTTT

v_gene: TRBV28
d_gene: -
j_gene: TRBJ1-1
len: 14
CDR3aa: CAAIPGTTNTEAFF
CDR3nt: TGTGCCGCGATCCCCGGGACAACGAACACTGAAGCTTTCTTT

v_gene: TRBV3-1/TRBV3-2
d_gene: TRBD2
j_gene: TRBJ2-1
len: 15
CDR3aa: CASSKLAGGINEQFF
CDR3nt: TGTGCCAGCAGCAAACTAGCGGGGGGAATCAATGAGCAGTTCTTC

v_gene: TRBV19
d_gene: -
j_gene: TRBJ1-4
len: 14
CDR3aa: CASSMGDTNEKLFF
CDR3nt: TGTGCCAGTAGTATGGGGGACACTAATGAAAAACTGTTTTTT

v_gene: TRBV9
d_gene: -
j_gene: TRBJ1-6
len: 15
CDR3aa: CASSVRGGGNSPLHF
CDR3nt: TGTGCCAGCAGCGTCAGGGGAGGTGGTAATTCACCCCTCCACTTT

v_gene: TRBV2
d_gene: TRBD2
j_gene: TRBJ2-1
len: 17
CDR3aa: CASSARLGPTSVDEQFF
CDR3nt: TGTGCCAGCAGTGCAAGATTGGGACCGACTAGCGTCGATGAGCAGTTCTTC

v_gene: TRBV19
d_gene: -
j_gene: TRBJ2-6
len: 17
CDR3aa: CASSIVARASGANVLTF
CDR3nt: TGTGCCAGTAGTATAGTGGCCCGGGCCTCTGGGGCCAACGTCCTGACTTTC